A selection of T cell receptor beta chains follows, all from one sample in a study of graft-versus-host responses after intestinal transplantation. Generated by immunoSEQ multiplex PCR, the TCRdb table keeps only in-frame clones and is missing some. Of under 90,000 clones listed, roughly 90% are singletons. The sample was PBMCs, taken 98 days after intestinal transplantation. The source of these receptors is a human patient who received an intestinal transplant, so some T cells may come from the graft donor. The CDR3 runs from the conserved cysteine through the conserved F or W. The D gene is left open where the match is weak. Rows give clone size only sometimes, using once, few, many, or a class for an expanded clone.

D gene,J gene,V gene,clone size,CDR3 DNA,CDR3 protein
.,TRBJ2-7,TRBV19,.,TGTGCCAGTAGTATGGGGGGCAACGAGCAGTACTTC,CASSMGGNEQYF
.,TRBJ2-3,TRBV19,.,TGTGCCAGTAAGGGGGGGCTCCTCACAGATACGCAGTATTTT,CASKGGLLTDTQYF
.,TRBJ1-5,TRBV6-5,.,TGTGCCAGCATCCTAGTGGAGGATTATAATCAGCCCCAGCATTTT,CASILVEDYNQPQHF
.,TRBJ1-4,TRBV27,once,TGTGCCAGCAGTATCCAGGGGAGAGCTAATGAAAAACTGTTTTTT,CASSIQGRANEKLFF
TRBD1,TRBJ2-6,TRBV25-1,.,TGTGCCAGCAGCCGACAGGGATGGGGCTCTGGGGCCAACGTCCTGACTTTC,CASSRQGWGSGANVLTF
TRBD2,TRBJ2-5,TRBV18,.,TGTGCCAGCTCATCAGGGAGGGGCCGGCAAGAGACCCAGTACTTC,CASSSGRGRQETQYF
TRBD1,TRBJ2-1,TRBV5-6,.,TGTGCCAGCAGCTTGGCCGGGGACAGGGGCTGGAATGAGCAGTTCTTC,CASSLAGDRGWNEQFF
.,TRBJ2-7,TRBV20-1,.,TGCAGTGCTGACAGCTCCTACGAGCAGTACTTC,CSADSSYEQYF
.,TRBJ1-3,TRBV18,.,TGTGCCAGCTCACCACTCCAGAACAAAGGCTCTGGAAACACCATATATTTT,CASSPLQNKGSGNTIYF
.,TRBJ2-5,TRBV13,.,TGTGCCAGCAGCTTAGGCCACCTAGCGCCTAAAGAGACCCAGTACTTC,CASSLGHLAPKETQYF
TRBD2,TRBJ2-3,TRBV5-1,.,TGCGCCAGCAGCTTGAGTCGGACTAGCGGGGGTTCGAGGGATACGCAGTATTTT,CASSLSRTSGGSRDTQYF
TRBD2,TRBJ2-1,TRBV28,.,TGTGCCAGCCAGACCAGACTAGCGGGGGGGCAAGACAATGAGCAGTTCTTC,CASQTRLAGGQDNEQFF
.,TRBJ2-5,TRBV6-5,.,TGTGCCAGCAGTTACCACGGACTGGAGGAAACCCAGTACTTC,CASSYHGLEETQYF
.,TRBJ1-1,TRBV19,.,TGTGCCAGTAGTGGTAAATTGAACACTGAAGCTTTCTTT,CASSGKLNTEAFF
TRBD2,TRBJ2-2,TRBV7-3,.,TGTGCCAGCAGCTTAGCGGGAGGGCCTTCCGGGGAGCTGTTTTTT,CASSLAGGPSGELFF
TRBD2,TRBJ2-1,TRBV9,.,TGTGCCAGCAGCGCCGAGCCGGAGCGGGGGGATGACAATGAGCAGTTCTTC,CASSAEPERGDDNEQFF
.,TRBJ2-6,TRBV21-1,.,TGTGCCAGCAGCAAAGGGGGTGGGGCCAACGTCCTGACTTTC,CASSKGGGANVLTF
.,TRBJ2-5,TRBV7-9,.,TGTGCCAGCAGCTTATGGGGTCCGGAGACCCAGTACTTC,CASSLWGPETQYF
.,TRBJ1-5,TRBV19,few,TGTGCCAGTAGTATAGTCGGGGATCAGCCCCAGCATTTT,CASSIVGDQPQHF
TRBD1,TRBJ1-1,TRBV27,.,TGTGCCAGCAGTTTATCTTACAGGGGAAGTACTGAAGCTTTCTTT,CASSLSYRGSTEAFF
.,TRBJ1-1,TRBV27,.,TGTGCCAGCAGTCCTACACCGACAGGCTACACTGAAGCTTTCTTT,CASSPTPTGYTEAFF
TRBD1,TRBJ1-2,TRBV11-2,.,TGTGCCAGCACCCCTGGGGGACAGTACTATGGCTACACCTTC,CASTPGGQYYGYTF
TRBD2,TRBJ2-7,TRBV2,.,TGTGCCAGCAGTGAAGACGGGGGGGCAGGGTACGAGCAGTACTTC,CASSEDGGAGYEQYF
TRBD2,TRBJ2-7,TRBV28,.,TGTGCCAGCAGTTTTATATCTAGCGGGGTCGTATACGAGCAGTACTTC,CASSFISSGVVYEQYF
.,TRBJ2-1,TRBV11-3,.,TGTGCCAGCAGCTTGATGGGCCCCAGCTCCTACAATGAGCAGTTCTTC,CASSLMGPSSYNEQFF
TRBD2,TRBJ2-1,TRBV27,.,TGTGCCAGCAGTTTGCGGGAGGGATACAATGAGCAGTTCTTC,CASSLREGYNEQFF
.,TRBJ2-1,TRBV29-1,.,TGCAGCGTCGAGGGTCCAGCCTACAATGAGCAGTTCTTC,CSVEGPAYNEQFF
.,TRBJ1-2,TRBV9,.,TGTGCCAGCAGCGTAGGGCAGGGAGCCTATGGCTACACCTTC,CASSVGQGAYGYTF
.,TRBJ1-3,TRBV21-1,.,TGTGCCAGCAGAACGGTAACCGCCCCTGGAAACACCATATATTTT,CASRTVTAPGNTIYF
TRBD1,TRBJ1-2,TRBV7-9,.,TGTGCCAGCAGCGCCGTCCTCAGGGGGCATGACTATGGCTACACCTTC,CASSAVLRGHDYGYTF
TRBD1,TRBJ1-4,TRBV27,few,TGTGCCAGCAACCGGGACAGGGAGCAAAATGAAAAACTGTTTTTT,CASNRDREQNEKLFF
TRBD1,TRBJ1-2,TRBV28,.,TGTGCCAGCACCCGACAGGGGTCCTATGGCTACACCTTC,CASTRQGSYGYTF
TRBD2,TRBJ2-7,TRBV2,.,TGTGCCAGCAATAGGGGACTAGATACGTCCTACGAGCAGTACTTC,CASNRGLDTSYEQYF
.,TRBJ2-3,TRBV6-6,once,TGTGCCAGCAGTCGAAGGGGTGATACGCAGTATTTT,CASSRRGDTQYF
TRBD1,TRBJ1-6,TRBV15,.,TGTGCCACCAGCAGAGACTACCCCCGGGACAGCAATTCACCCCTCCACTTT,CATSRDYPRDSNSPLHF
TRBD2,TRBJ2-4,TRBV28,.,TGTGCCAGCAGTTCCCTAGCGGGATGGGACATTCAGTACTTC,CASSSLAGWDIQYF
.,TRBJ2-2,TRBV10-3,.,TGTGCCATCAGTGAGGTTGTGGGGTCCACGAACACCGGGGAGCTGTTTTTT,CAISEVVGSTNTGELFF
TRBD1,TRBJ1-1,TRBV11-2,once,TGTGCCAGCAGAGAACAGGGGGCAGGGAACACTGAAGCTTTCTTT,CASREQGAGNTEAFF
.,TRBJ2-7,TRBV28,once,TGTGCCAGCAGTTGGTCGGGGGACGAAAGAAGCTCCTACGAGCAGTACTTC,CASSWSGDERSSYEQYF
.,TRBJ1-4,TRBV6-1,.,TGTGCCAGCAGTGAAAGCGGGACGGTTGAAAAACTGTTTTTT,CASSESGTVEKLFF
TRBD2,TRBJ2-3,TRBV19,.,TGTGCCAGTAGCCTTCTAAGCGGGGGGGCAAGATTTACAGATACGCAGTATTTT,CASSLLSGGARFTDTQYF
.,TRBJ1-5,TRBV27,.,TGTGCCAGCAGTTTCTCTGGGCCTACTCAGCCCCAGCATTTT,CASSFSGPTQPQHF
.,TRBJ2-3,TRBV11-3,.,TGTGCCAGCAGCAGCTGGCGCGAGGGGGCAGATACGCAGTATTTT,CASSSWREGADTQYF
.,TRBJ1-1,TRBV5-6,.,TGTGCCAGCAGCTTGGGGGGGAGTACTGAAGCTTTCTTT,CASSLGGSTEAFF
.,TRBJ2-7,TRBV5-1,.,TGCGCCAGCAGCCCCGGGGGCTACGAGCAGTACTTC,CASSPGGYEQYF
.,TRBJ2-7,TRBV7-9,.,TGTGCCAGCCGGCCGGGACCGCACTACGAGCAGTACTTC,CASRPGPHYEQYF
.,TRBJ2-2,TRBV5-1,.,TGCGCCAGCAGCTTGGGGAAGGCGGCCGGGGAGCTGTTTTTT,CASSLGKAAGELFF
.,TRBJ2-7,TRBV4-1,.,TGCGCCAGCAGCCAAGAGGTGGGACGGCGATTGGGGAACGAGCAGTACTTC,CASSQEVGRRLGNEQYF
.,TRBJ1-3,TRBV6-1,.,TGTGCCAGCAGTGAAAGGACCTACACCATATATTTT,CASSERTYTIYF
.,TRBJ1-3,TRBV5-6,once,TGTGCCAGCAGTCTCGGTGGAAACACCATATATTTT,CASSLGGNTIYF
.,TRBJ2-2,TRBV6-5,.,TGTGCCAGCAAGGGCGTTACCGGGGAGCTGTTTTTT,CASKGVTGELFF
.,TRBJ1-2,TRBV4-2,once,TGTGCCAGCAGCCAAGACGGAGGCTTTAACTATGGCTACACCTTC,CASSQDGGFNYGYTF
.,TRBJ2-5,TRBV7-3,once,TGTGCCAGCAGCTTAACGGGGTATGAGACCCAGTACTTC,CASSLTGYETQYF
TRBD2,TRBJ2-7,TRBV5-1,.,TGCGCCAGCAGCCTCTCCACCAACATTCGGGGGTTTCTAGCGGGAGGGCCACGCCTCGAGCAGTACTTC,CASSLSTNIRGFLAGGPRLEQYF